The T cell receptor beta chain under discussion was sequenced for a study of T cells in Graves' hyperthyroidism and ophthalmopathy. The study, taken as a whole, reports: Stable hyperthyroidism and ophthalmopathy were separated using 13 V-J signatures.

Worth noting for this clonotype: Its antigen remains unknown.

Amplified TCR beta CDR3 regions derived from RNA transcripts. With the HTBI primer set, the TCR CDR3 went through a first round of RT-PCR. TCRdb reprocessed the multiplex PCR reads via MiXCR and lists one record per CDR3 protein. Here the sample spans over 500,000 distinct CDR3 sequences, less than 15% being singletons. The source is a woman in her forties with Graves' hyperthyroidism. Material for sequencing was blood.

As DNA, the CDR3 is TGCGCCAGCAGCCAATTGGTGAGCGGCGAGCAGTTCTTC. It specifies CASSQLVSGEQFF. The V and J genes are TRBV4-1 and TRBJ2-1; weak D call: TRBD2 (5 bases). The CDR3 is made up of 13 amino acids. CDR1 MGHRA and CDR2 YSYEKL come from the germline V gene. Trimming took 2 bases from V and 10 from J, leaving 12 bases between them.